The 20 T cell receptor beta chains below were found in one sample sequenced in a study of blood T cell repertoires in COVID-19. Method: immunoSEQ multiplex PCR; TCRdb's copy keeps in-frame clones and lacks some. The sample lists fewer than 500,000 clones, about nine tenths occurring once. Source material: PBMCs or T cells enriched from blood (not recorded which). Source of these receptors: a woman younger than 30 who had recovered from COVID-19.

The chain has TRBV10-3 and TRBJ1-1; a weak D match, TRBD1 (5 bases). The germline V gene encodes CDR1 ENHRY and CDR2 SYGVKD. This CDR3 has 14 residues. V was clipped by 3 bases and J by 0 bases, with 8 bases between them. CDR3 amino acids: CAISEGHMNTEAFF. CDR3 DNA sequence: TGTGCCATCAGTGAAGGACACATGAACACTGAAGCTTTCTTT.

The CDR3 DNA reads as TGTGCCAGCAGTTTGGTAGCTAACACCATATATTTT. Translating gives CASSLVANTIYF. The chain has TRBV28 and TRBJ1-3; the D is unclear. V was clipped by 3 bases and J by 7 bases, with 7 bases between them. This CDR3 region has 12 residues. The germline V gene encodes CDR1 MDHEN and CDR2 SYDVKM.

The rearrangement links TRBV28 to TRBJ1-2; 8 bases align to TRBD1. There are 15 residues in the CDR3. Trimming removed 3 bases from V and 8 bases from J; junction bases left unmatched: 11. CDR1 and CDR2 from the germline V gene are MDHEN and SYDVKM. CDR3 protein: CASSFGSTGAGGYTF. As DNA, the CDR3 is TGTGCCAGCAGTTTCGGGTCGACAGGGGCCGGGGGCTACACCTTC.

The chain recombines TRBV21-1 with TRBJ1-2; the table gives TRBD1 as D, unverified against the DNA. TRBV21-1 constitutes a pseudogene. The CDR3 totals 15 residues. The CDR3 coding sequence is TGTGCCAGCGCCGACCCTCCCGGGCCAAGGGGCGGCTACACCTTC. Translating it yields CASADPPGPRGGYTF.

This clone showed up just once. The chain employs TRBV5-5 and TRBJ1-1; D not certain. CDR3 length: 11 amino acids. V lost 2 bases, J lost 10 bases, and 9 bases lay in between. Per the germline V gene, CDR1 is SGHKS and CDR2 is YYEKEE (reference sequence). CDR3 amino acids: CASSFYNTAFF. The CDR3 nucleotides are TGTGCCAGCAGCTTTTATAACACAGCTTTCTTT.

The V and J genes are TRBV28 and TRBJ2-7, with 11 positions matching TRBD1. Germline trimming cut 8 bases from V and 4 bases from J; bases unmatched to any gene: 7. Germline V gives CDR1 MDHEN, CDR2 SYDVKM. This CDR3 spans 14 amino acids. The CDR3 sequence: CASQNRDRGYEQYF. In DNA form, the CDR3 reads TGTGCCAGCCAAAATAGGGACAGGGGGTACGAGCAGTACTTC.

The chain couples TRBV5-4 to TRBJ2-3; D may be TRBD2 (7 bases). The CDR3 extends over 16 amino acids. In germline, CDR1 is SGHNT, CDR2 YYREEE (reference sequence). V was trimmed by 4 bases and J by 0 bases, leaving 15 bases between them. This chain's CDR3 is CASSPRGLSSTDTQYF. CDR3 DNA sequence: TGTGCCAGCAGCCCCAGGGGACTATCTAGCACAGATACGCAGTATTTT.

The chain has TRBV6-5 and TRBJ1-5, with 8 bases identical to TRBD1. After removal of 5 bases from V and 6 bases from J, the junction contained 9 bases not matched to a gene. CDR3 length: 15 residues. Germline CDR1 MNHEY, CDR2 SVGAGI. The CDR3 protein is CASSLGQGESQPQHF. CDR3 nucleotides: TGTGCCAGCAGTCTCGGACAGGGAGAAAGTCAGCCCCAGCATTTT.

J is TRBJ2-5 and V is TRBV7-2; TRBD2 aligns across 14 bases. The CDR3 has 17 residues. The trim removed 4 bases at V and 5 bases at J, leaving 9 bases unmatched. The germline V gene has CDR1 SGHTA and CDR2 FQGNSA. The DNA of the CDR3 is TGTGCCAGCAGCTATGGACTAGCGGGGGGAAGTGGGGAGACCCAGTACTTC. This codes for CASSYGLAGGSGETQYF.

The chain employs TRBV6-5 and TRBJ1-5; TRBD1 might be the D (6 bases). There are 13 residues in the CDR3. Between the trimmed V and J ends, which lost 6 bases and 3 bases, there was a span of 9 bases. Germline V CDR1 and CDR2: MNHEY, SVGAGI. Here the CDR3 reads CASRRTDNQPQHF. CDR3 coding DNA: TGTGCCAGCAGGCGGACAGACAATCAGCCCCAGCATTTT.

The gene calls are TRBV4-1 and TRBJ1-3, with D uncertain. V lost 1 base and J 0 bases, leaving 10 bases between the germline ends. The CDR3 spans 16 residues. Germline V gene sequence: CDR1 MGHRA, CDR2 YSYEKL. Written as DNA, the CDR3 is TGCGCCAGCAGCCAAGGTGGAGGACGCTCTGGAAACACCATATATTTT. Translation: CASSQGGGRSGNTIYF.

V is TRBV5-4 and J is TRBJ1-6; maybe TRBD1 (5 bases). The germline V gene encodes CDR1 SGHNT and CDR2 YYREEE (reference sequence). The length of the CDR3 is 14 residues. V gave up 7 bases and J gave up 5 bases, with 13 bases separating them. Written as DNA, the CDR3 is TGTGCCAGCCAGGGCTCGATGGATAATTCACCCCTCCACTTT. Protein: CASQGSMDNSPLHF.

The gene calls are TRBV12-5 and TRBJ2-7; the D gene is possibly TRBD2 (6 bases). The CDR3 covers 17 residues. Trimming left V 2 bases short and J 5 bases short, with 22 bases between. Germline V CDR1 and CDR2: LGHNT, FRNRAP. The CDR3 DNA reads as TGTGCTAGTGGTTTGTCGGTCCGGGACGGACTACCGAACGAGCAGTACTTC. It yields the protein CASGLSVRDGLPNEQYF.

The chain employs TRBV20-1 and TRBJ1-6; 9 bases line up with TRBD1. The germline V gene has CDR1 DFQATT and CDR2 SNEGSKA (reference sequence). Trimming removed 7 bases from V and 9 bases from J; junction bases left unmatched: 16. This CDR3 is 16 amino acids long. This CDR3 is CSVSGIPGQGGSPLHF. The CDR3 nucleotides are TGCAGTGTTAGTGGTATCCCGGGACAGGGTGGTTCACCCCTCCACTTT.

CDR3 sequence (DNA): TGCGCCAGCCGAAATTGGGACAGCTTGAACACTGAAGCTTTCTTT. Encoded protein: CASRNWDSLNTEAFF. The V gene is TRBV10-2, the J gene TRBJ1-1; 7 positions agree with TRBD1. V gave up 8 bases and J gave up 0 bases; unmatched junction bases: 9. Germline-derived CDR1 and CDR2 are WSHSY and SAAADI. The CDR3 is made up of 15 amino acids.

The V and J genes are TRBV5-4 and TRBJ1-2; D gene unclear. The CDR3 is made up of 13 amino acids. Trimming pared 0 bases from V and 10 bases from J, leaving 13 bases between. CDR1 and CDR2 from the germline V gene are SGHNT and YYREEE (reference sequence). The CDR3 region is CASSLAGFGDYTF. In DNA, the CDR3 is TGTGCCAGCAGCTTGGCGGGGTTCGGTGACTACACCTTC.

The V call is TRBV29-1, the J call TRBJ2-5; a weak D match, TRBD1 (5 bases). Trimming shortened V by 4 bases and J by 0 bases, and 9 bases separated the two germline ends. CDR1 is SQVTM and CDR2 is ANQGSEA in the germline V gene. The CDR3 contains 13 residues. The DNA for the CDR3 is TGCAGCGTTGCACAGACAGACCAAGAGACCCAGTACTTC. Protein: CSVAQTDQETQYF.

The V call is TRBV30, the J call TRBJ2-1; 7 bases match TRBD1. Germline CDR1 and CDR2: GTSNPN and SVGIG (reference sequence). Losses at the gene ends were 4 bases for V and 10 bases for J; bases not matched to a gene: 16. CDR3 length: 15 residues. The CDR3 region is CAWIPDRDLIREQFF. The CDR3 bases are TGTGCCTGGATTCCCGACAGGGATCTAATACGGGAGCAGTTCTTC.

The chain links TRBV7-9 to TRBJ2-5; 9 nucleotides align to TRBD2. After removal of 3 bases from V and 3 bases from J, the junction contained 5 bases not matched to a gene. Per germline, CDR1 SEHNR and CDR2 FQNEAQ (reference sequence). CDR3 size: 15 residues. CDR3 amino acids: CASSFTGTSKETQYF. In DNA form, the CDR3 reads TGTGCCAGCAGCTTTACCGGGACTAGCAAAGAGACCCAGTACTTC.

The chain carries TRBV28 and TRBJ1-5; 10 bases line up with TRBD1. The V segment lost 3 bases and the J segment 7 bases; nucleotides outside the gene matches: 6. This CDR3 region has 15 residues. The V gene's germline CDR1 is MDHEN and CDR2 SYDVKM. The CDR3 sequence is CASSFRDRGSQPQHF. As DNA, the CDR3 is TGTGCCAGCAGTTTCCGGGACAGGGGCAGCCAGCCCCAGCATTTT. Complete variable domain (other parts from reference TRBV28 and TRBJ1-5): DVKVTQSSRYLVKRTGEKVFLECVQDMDHENMFWYRQDPGLGLRLIYFSYDVKMKEKGDIPEGYSVSREKKERFSLILESASTNQTSMYLCASSFRDRGSQPQHFGDGTRLSIL.